The present T cell receptor beta chain was sequenced within a study of OX40 agonist ivuxolimab in advanced cancers. The overall study: Patients were treated with ivuxolimab, an agonistic anti-OX40 (CD134) antibody. Recorded diagnoses for dose-escalation patients were hepatocellular carcinoma, melanoma, renal cell or head and neck cancer. The study's findings and limits: Expanded clones were, on average, more numerous among CD8+ T cells than CD4+. Among patients with partial responses at 0.1-3.0 mg/kg, clonal expansion was among the lowest.

V dropped 6 bases and J dropped 6 bases, with 14 bases sitting between them. The length of the CDR3 is 14 residues. Germline values: CDR1 LNHDA, CDR2 SQIVND (reference sequence). The data were produced by immunoSEQ multiplex PCR, yet TCRdb's version contains in-frame clones alone and is incomplete. The profile shows tens of thousands of clones, around 84% of them singletons. In the case of this clone: Its antigen is still unknown.

This receptor was identified in an adult with an advanced solid tumor such as melanoma, head and neck, liver or kidney cancer. This specimen consisted of CD4+ or CD8+ T cells sorted from blood, obtained in a trial of the OX40 agonist ivuxolimab. V and J are TRBV19 and TRBJ1-4; tentative D call: TRBD1 (5 bases). CDR3 protein: CASRHSGGYEKLFF. CDR3 DNA sequence: TGTGCCAGTAGACATTCTGGGGGATATGAAAAACTGTTTTTT.